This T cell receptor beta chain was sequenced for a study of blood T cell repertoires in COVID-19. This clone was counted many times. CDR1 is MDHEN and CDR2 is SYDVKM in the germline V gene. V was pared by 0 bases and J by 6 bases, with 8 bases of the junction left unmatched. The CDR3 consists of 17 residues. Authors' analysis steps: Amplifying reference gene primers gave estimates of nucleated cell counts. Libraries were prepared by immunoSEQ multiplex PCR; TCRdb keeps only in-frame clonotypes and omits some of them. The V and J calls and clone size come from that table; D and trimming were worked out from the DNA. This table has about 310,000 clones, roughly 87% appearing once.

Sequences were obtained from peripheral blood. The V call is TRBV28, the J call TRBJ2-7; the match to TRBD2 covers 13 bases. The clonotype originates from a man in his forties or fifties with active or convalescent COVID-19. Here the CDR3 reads CASSLWKLAGGPGEQYF. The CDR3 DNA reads TGTGCCAGCAGTTTATGGAAACTAGCGGGGGGGCCGGGCGAGCAGTACTTC.